A selection of T cell receptor beta chains follows, all from one sample in a study of blood T cell repertoires in COVID-19. Only in-frame clones appear in the TCRdb table, and some are missing; sequencing was by immunoSEQ multiplex PCR. The data contain 99,000 or so clones, approximately 81% of them seen just once; the ten biggest clones take up 30% to 45%. The sequenced sample consisted of peripheral blood. These receptor sequences come from a man of 80 years or more with acute or convalescent COVID-19. Each CDR3 is given with its conserved first and last residue. The D gene is left open where the match is weak. Size is omitted from some rows. Given values are once, few, many or a class for expanded clones.

TRBJ2-7 TRBV5-6 . TRBD2 TGTGCCAGCATGTCCGAACTAGCGGGAGGTTCATACGAGCAGTACTTC CASMSELAGGSYEQYF
TRBJ2-7 TRBV18 few TRBD2 TGTGCCAGCTCACCTCCGCTAGCGGGAGTAAGAGAGCAGTACTTC CASSPPLAGVREQYF
TRBJ2-2 TRBV29-1 . . TGCAGCGCCCAGACAGGTACCGGGGAGCTGTTTTTT CSAQTGTGELFF
TRBJ2-7 TRBV27 . . TGTGCCAGCAGTCCCGGCCCGGGTCGGAACGAGCAGTACTTC CASSPGPGRNEQYF
TRBJ2-5 TRBV6-5 once TRBD2 TGTGCCAGCAGCTTTAGCGGGAGACAGACCCAGTACTTC CASSFSGRQTQYF
TRBJ2-7 TRBV6-6 . . TGTGCCAGCAGTTACCTGCGAGGCGGCTTTTCCTACGAGCAGTACTTC CASSYLRGGFSYEQYF
TRBJ2-2 TRBV28 . TRBD2 TGTGCCAGCAGTCCACCCTACCGCGGGAGGGCCGGGGAGCTGTTTTTT CASSPPYRGRAGELFF
TRBJ1-1 TRBV18 . . TGTGCCAGCTCACCACGAGTCACTGAAGCTTTCTTT CASSPRVTEAFF
TRBJ2-3 TRBV6-5 . . TGTGCCAGCAGTTACAGGGGCGGGAATACGCAGTATTTT CASSYRGGNTQYF
TRBJ2-5 TRBV18 . TRBD2 TGTGCCAGCTCGCCACCGGGACTAGCGAGGGAGACCCAGTACTTC CASSPPGLARETQYF
TRBJ2-1 TRBV18 . . TGTGCCAGCTCACCACGGTGGGGCGGGACGACCAATGAGCAGTTCTTC CASSPRWGGTTNEQFF
TRBJ1-2 TRBV29-1 . . TGCAGCGTTGAAGATAGCGGGTACTATGGCTACACCTTC CSVEDSGYYGYTF
TRBJ2-4 TRBV5-1 . . TGCGCCAGCAGCTTGGTGCTGGGAGCGGGAAACATTCAGTACTTC CASSLVLGAGNIQYF
TRBJ2-1 TRBV27 . TRBD2 TGTGCCAGCAGTTTCCGACTAGCGGGAGGTTCCTACAATGAGCAGTTCTTC CASSFRLAGGSYNEQFF
TRBJ2-1 TRBV5-5 . TRBD2 TGTGCCAGCAGCTCTTTGGGACTAGCGGGAGTAGATGAGCAGTTCTTC CASSSLGLAGVDEQFF
TRBJ1-2 TRBV18 . TRBD1 TGTGCCAGCTCCCCTCAGGGGGAGTTTGTTGGCTACACCTTC CASSPQGEFVGYTF
TRBJ2-6 TRBV7-3 . TRBD1 TGTGCCAGCAGCTCAGGGGGCGCTGGGGCCAACGTCCTGACTTTC CASSSGGAGANVLTF
TRBJ2-1 TRBV16 few . TGTGCCAGCAGCGCCCGGGGGGCAGGGGAGGCCAATGAGCAGTTCTTC CASSARGAGEANEQFF
TRBJ1-6 TRBV4-2 . TRBD1 TGTGCCAGCAGCCAAGATGGCGAGGGGGCAGGGTGGTGGTCACCCCTCCACTTT CASSQDGEGAGWWSPLHF
TRBJ2-5 TRBV5-1 . . TGCGCCAGCAGCTTGAGGATCGGGTCGCAAGAGACCCAGTACTTC CASSLRIGSQETQYF
TRBJ2-5 TRBV7-2 . . TGTGCCAGCAGCTCATCGCGGGGTAACCAAGAGACCCAGTACTTC CASSSSRGNQETQYF
TRBJ2-1 TRBV7-2 once TRBD2 TGTGCCAGCAGCCCGGGACTAGCGGAATACAATGAGCAGTTCTTC CASSPGLAEYNEQFF
TRBJ1-3 TRBV9 . TRBD1 TGTGCCAGCAGCGTAGCCCCAGGAGACAGGGGCCACTCCTACTCTGGAAACACCATATATTTT CASSVAPGDRGHSYSGNTIYF
TRBJ2-1 TRBV19 . TRBD2 TGTGCCAGTAGTATCTCGACTAGCGGGAGGGGCCCCTACAATGAGCAGTTCTTC CASSISTSGRGPYNEQFF
TRBJ1-5 TRBV28 few . TGTGCCAGCAGTTTATTGCAGGGAAGTGGCAATCAGCCCCAGCATTTT CASSLLQGSGNQPQHF
TRBJ2-1 TRBV19 . . TGTGCCAGTACCCCCCCCGGGGAGGACTTTGACAATGAGCAGTTCTTC CASTPPGEDFDNEQFF
TRBJ1-5 TRBV6-6 . . TGTGCCAGCAGTTACGATCGGGGGAAGAGGCCCCAGCATTTT CASSYDRGKRPQHF
TRBJ1-6 TRBV30 once TRBD1 TGTGCCTGGACCCCCGGGACAGGGTATTCACCCCTCCACTTT CAWTPGTGYSPLHF
TRBJ1-4 TRBV30 few TRBD1 TGTGCCTGGAGCCGGGACAGATCTTCAACAACTAATGAAAAACTGTTTTTT CAWSRDRSSTTNEKLFF
TRBJ2-1 TRBV7-2 . . TGTGCCAGCAGCTTAGGCCCACAGACGTACAATGAGCAGTTCTTC CASSLGPQTYNEQFF
TRBJ1-1 TRBV7-3 . . TGTGCCAGCAGCCTTACTCCGACAGTGAACACTGAAGCTTTCTTT CASSLTPTVNTEAFF
TRBJ2-5 TRBV5-1 few TRBD1 TGCGCCAGCAGCTTGGAGCAGGGGGCGAGGGAGACCCAGTACTTC CASSLEQGARETQYF
TRBJ2-2 TRBV3-1/TRBV3-2 . . TGTGCCAGCAGCCAACGGGAACAGGGCCCGAACACCGGGGAGCTGTTTTTT CASSQREQGPNTGELFF
TRBJ2-7 TRBV18 once TRBD2 TGTGCCAGCTCCCCTAGCGGGATCCCCTACGAGCAGTACTTC CASSPSGIPYEQYF